This entry describes one TCR beta chain. Its recognized antigen is unknown. No much larger clone is present one base from it, and per-base qualities are unavailable. V and J are truncated by 1 base and 4 bases respectively, leaving an intervening sequence of 10 bases. From the cysteine up to the phenylalanine, the CDR3 has a length of 14 residues. The retained sequence is limited to the CDR3, 42 bases, with the frame set at the first base. CDR1 and CDR2, looked up from the germline V gene, are MNHNS and SASEGT. TCRbeta CDR3 regions were amplified from genomic DNA by means of the immunoSEQ Assay, a bias-controlled multiplex PCR. The paper's data handling went like this. Within the assay, amplification of reference gene primers was used to estimate how many nucleated cells each sample contained. To quantify the absolute abundance of each unique TCRbeta CDR3 rearrangement, sequence reads were collapsed and filtered. For each sample, productive Simpson clonality was calculated as the square root of Simpson's diversity index over productive rearrangements. TCRdb provides this immuneACCESS table in a form limited to in-frame rearrangements. Some clones are lacking; in checked studies, under half of them reflect an unresolved V gene, and why the rest are absent is not known. V, J and clone size were drawn from that table, and D and trimming were deduced from the DNA. For this sample the table gives 150,000 to 180,000 clones, of which 70% to 85% were detected only once. The top ten hold roughly 8.9% of the sample.

The data were taken from a study of blood T cell repertoires in COVID-19 (dated by TCRdb to the early 2020s). Context from the whole study: The collaborator samples originated in the United States, Italy and Spain and spanned the acute and convalescent phases of COVID-19. The prospective study material was composed of cDNA or gDNA derived from T cells, B-cell-depleted T cells, or PBMCs. Deeply sampled blood TCRbeta repertoires from subjects exposed to, actively infected with, or recovered from COVID-19 were included in the dataset. The repertoires were released in a freely available public database meant as a resource for research on the immune response to SARS-CoV-2. Samples were obtained from the ongoing ImmuneRACE study (first 160 participants) and from 1,000 to 1,500 subjects provided by 6 global collaborators. Nearly every sample came with metadata listing a de-identified subject ID, COVID-19 status, age in years and sex. Where available, HLA class I and class II types were obtained from metadata supplied by the sample provider rather than from assay-based typing.

The collaborating institutions used their own protocols to collect whole blood in K2EDTA tubes. For TCRbeta analysis, collaborator samples were shipped as frozen whole blood, as isolated PBMCs, or as DNA extracted from either sample type. What the study reported, not specific to this receptor: How much clinical and demographic metadata was included differed by source and by participant, and the metadata was provided uncurated.

The V and J genes are TRBV6-1 and TRBJ2-5; TRBD2 is a possible D gene, resting on 6 matching bases. The specimen sequenced was peripheral blood. This TCR was recovered from a woman aged 50 to 60 with acute or convalescent COVID-19. In nucleotide form, the sequence is TGTGCCAGCAGTGAAGGCGGGATGGGAGAGACCCAGTACTTC. The translation is CASSEGGMGETQYF.